Listed below are T cell receptor beta chains from one sample, sequenced in a study of early T cells in non-severe SARS-CoV-2 infection. TCRdb processed the 5' RACE reads anew with MiXCR; each CDR3 protein has one entry. The table has roughly 26,000 distinct CDR3 sequences, more than 3.5% seen once. Sequencing input: whole blood. The source is an adult who was a healthcare worker with PCR-confirmed SARS-CoV-2 infection or an uninfected control (not recorded which). The conserved cysteine and the conserved F or W are not part of the CDR3 here. Rows give clone size only sometimes, using once, few, many, or a class for an expanded clone.

v_gene,abundance,CDR3aa
TRBV5-1,many,ASSPDRSTEAF
TRBV7-2,many,ASSPTGVQETQY
TRBV5-1,many,ASSKRSLAGAPSSYEQY
TRBV18,many,ASSPRPEVIGEQY
TRBV2,many,ASSERGGAQGEQF
TRBV11-2,many,ASSFLGTGANVLT
TRBV7-9,many,ASSLALTNMETQY
TRBV25-1,many,ASSELNNQPQH
TRBV20-1,once,SAAPGLAPDTQY
TRBV11-2,NA,ASSYQMPQGMTLNTEAF
TRBV4-1,many,ASSHYNEQF
TRBV5-4,many,ASSSRGQGNYGYT
TRBV2,many,ASSATKGVGYGYT
TRBV19,many,ASSGLADSAEQY
TRBV29-1,NA,SGRPLDRVRQPQH
TRBV5-1,many,ASSLAGNSYEQY
TRBV2,many,ASSDRPGGMNTEAF
TRBV7-8,many,ASSLISTSGATYEQY
TRBV11-2,few,ASSPRGVTETQY
TRBV6-1,few,ASSELPGLTYEQY
TRBV6-2/TRBV6-3,few,ASSLYHEQY
TRBV7-3,many,ASSPQAPGAGTEAF
TRBV18,many,ASSPPTGGHNEQF
TRBV6-1,many,ASSERGTGNTEAF
TRBV5-1,many,ASSPGPDRGSNQPQH
TRBV29-1,many,SVKSGANVLT
TRBV20-1,NA,SARDVGRGYYGYT
TRBV4-1,many,ASSQDPLRTGLLSGNTIY
TRBV7-3,many,ASSLNAQLGEQY
TRBV28,few,ASSLASSLTDQF
TRBV7-6,many,ASSLVPFNEKLF
TRBV11-3,many,ASSLAPWGTGELF
TRBV5-4,many,ASSYDGLNSPLH
TRBV5-1,many,ASSLEWNTDTQY
TRBV12-3/TRBV12-4,once,ASSPDRGVNTEAF
TRBV7-9,NA,ASSLRGLDQETQY
TRBV7-6,many,ASSLEAGVINEQF
TRBV7-2,many,ASSLQNTQY
TRBV6-5,many,ASSPRREYYNEQF
TRBV5-1,many,ASSLVTAHNSPLH
TRBV20-1,many,SAPNVQESNTGELF